This T cell receptor beta chain originates from a study of blood T cell repertoires in COVID-19. In the study overall: Acute and convalescent COVID-19 samples came from the United States, Italy and Spain. T cells, B-cell-depleted T cells, or PBMCs supplied cDNA or gDNA.

This clone was seen just once. Assay: immunoSEQ multiplex PCR; the TCRdb copy retains only in-frame clones and omits some. The profile shows 300,000 to 400,000 clones, around 88% of them singletons. Germline V CDR1 and CDR2: SGHNT, YYREEE (reference sequence). The CDR3 runs to 14 residues. The V end lost 1 base, the J end lost 1 base, and 8 bases lay between the germline ends. The sample taken for sequencing was peripheral blood. The chain carries TRBV5-4 and TRBJ1-2; D gene unclear. The TCR sequence derives from a woman aged 25 to 39 with COVID-19, enrolled during active disease. The CDR3 DNA sequence: TGTGCCAGCAGCTTGTTGTCCCTTAACTATGGCTACACCTTC. It is translated as CASSLLSLNYGYTF.